This T cell receptor (beta chain) was sequenced in a study of T cells after yellow fever vaccination. Study results and caveats: Abundant contaminating clonotypes from the bulk population could appear in FACS-sorted repertoires. Post-booster samples contained most primary-vaccination clones (nearly 98% CD4, 70% to 90% CD8).

TCRdb ran MiXCR on the 5' RACE reads and lists one entry per CDR3 protein. The sample contains 120,000 or so distinct CDR3 sequences, around 9.8% of which appear only once. This clonotype occurred a few times. Antigen: not known. This sample comprised CD8+ T cells sorted from PBMCs, obtained on the day of the yellow fever booster vaccination. The clonotype was recovered from a man aged 18-30 years who received the YFV17D yellow fever vaccine.

CDR3 DNA sequence: TGCAGTGGGCGGGGGGGCCCAGAGACCCAGTACTTC. It codes for CSGRGGPETQYF. The chain combines TRBV20-1 with TRBJ2-5; TRBD2 matches 9 bases. This CDR3 contains 12 residues. The germline V gene has CDR1 DFQATT and CDR2 SNEGSKA (reference sequence). J lost 4 bases, V lost 7 bases, and 4 bases had no gene match.